These 4 T cell receptor beta chains were sequenced from one sample in a study of T cell repertoires in cytomegalovirus infection. Antigen specificity for these receptors is unknown. TCRdb passed the reads through MiXCR, listing each CDR3 protein once. The sample records hundreds of thousands of distinct CDR3 sequences, around 32% being singletons. Source: cultured PBMCs, taken from culture after CMV antigen stimulation. All receptors come from a human donor in good health (CMV status not recorded). Some clones in this sample may be carry-over from other donors' samples.

This clonotype was counted only a few times. The chain links TRBV6-6 to TRBJ2-1; TRBD2 agrees at 8 bases. The CDR3 is 19 residues long. The V gene end was trimmed by 1 base and the J gene end by 4 bases; junction bases not matched to a gene: 15. Germline V gene sequence: CDR1 MNHNY, CDR2 SVGAGI (reference sequence). In DNA, the CDR3 is TGTGCCAGCAGTTACTTGAAGATGAGGGTTCTAGCGGGTTACAATGAGCAGTTCTTC. It specifies CASSYLKMRVLAGYNEQFF.

CDR3 sequence: CASSHGRDRNSYNEQFF. DNA for the CDR3: TGCGCCAGCAGCCATGGACGTGACAGGAACTCCTACAATGAGCAGTTCTTC. The gene calls are TRBV4-1 and TRBJ2-1; a weak D match, TRBD1 (6 bases). CDR3 length: 17 residues. Germline assignment: CDR1 MGHRA and CDR2 YSYEKL. Trimming left V 3 bases short and J 0 bases short, with 15 bases between.

This rearrangement joins TRBV5-4 to TRBJ1-2, with a weak D call TRBD1 (5 bases). Deletions cut 0 bases from V and 7 bases from J, with 10 bases between. The germline V gene encodes CDR1 SGHNT and CDR2 YYREEE (reference sequence). This CDR3 is 13 amino acids long. DNA for the CDR3: TGTGCCAGCAGCTTGGAAGGGGATGGTGGCTACACCTTC. This codes for CASSLEGDGGYTF.

The rearrangement links TRBV6-2 or TRBV6-3 to TRBJ1-2, with 7 bases that match TRBD1. Germline V gene sequence: CDR1 MNHEY, CDR2 SVGEGT. V gave up 6 bases and J gave up 8 bases; unmatched junction bases: 12. The CDR3 runs to 14 residues. CDR3 sequence reads: CASRLRTGPRGYTF. In nucleotides, the CDR3 is TGTGCCAGCAGACTCCGGACAGGACCGAGGGGCTACACCTTC.